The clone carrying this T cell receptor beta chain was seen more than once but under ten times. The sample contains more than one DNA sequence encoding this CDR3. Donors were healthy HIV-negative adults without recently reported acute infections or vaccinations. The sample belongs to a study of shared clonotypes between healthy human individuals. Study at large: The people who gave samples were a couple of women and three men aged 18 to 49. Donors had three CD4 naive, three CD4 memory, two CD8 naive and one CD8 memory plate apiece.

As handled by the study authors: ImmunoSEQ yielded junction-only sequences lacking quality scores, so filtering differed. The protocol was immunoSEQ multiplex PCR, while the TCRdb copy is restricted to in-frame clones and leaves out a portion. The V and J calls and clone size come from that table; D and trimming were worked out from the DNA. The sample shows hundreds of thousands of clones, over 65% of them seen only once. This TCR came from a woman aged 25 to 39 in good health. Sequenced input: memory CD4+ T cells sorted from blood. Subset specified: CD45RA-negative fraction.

CDR3 coding DNA: TGTGCCAGCAGTTTGACTAGCGGGAGGGAGACCCAGTACTTC. Its translation: CASSLTSGRETQYF. J is TRBJ2-5 and V is TRBV2, with 13 bases matching TRBD2. Per germline, CDR1 SNHLY and CDR2 FYNNEI. The CDR3 is 14 amino acids. Trimming took 5 bases from V and 5 from J; bases not matched to a gene: 2.